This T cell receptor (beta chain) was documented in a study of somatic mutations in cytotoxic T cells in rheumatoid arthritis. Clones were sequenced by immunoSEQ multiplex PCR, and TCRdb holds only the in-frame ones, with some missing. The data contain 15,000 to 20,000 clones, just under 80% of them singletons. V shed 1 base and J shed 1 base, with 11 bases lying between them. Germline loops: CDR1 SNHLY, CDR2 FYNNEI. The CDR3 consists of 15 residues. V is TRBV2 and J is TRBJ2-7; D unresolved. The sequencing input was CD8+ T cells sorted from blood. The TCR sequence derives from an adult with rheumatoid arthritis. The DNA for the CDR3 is TGTGCCAGCAGTGAAGTAATGGAGACATCCTACGAGCAGTACTTC. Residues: CASSEVMETSYEQYF.